Sequencing of this TCR beta chain was carried out in a study of spatial heterogeneity in lung cancer. Documented time point: blood at routine non-recurrence follow-up after resection. Within the sample, this clonotype is medium-sized (0.01 to 0.1%). This CDR3 is built from 18 residues. V dropped 4 bases and J dropped 3 bases, with 22 bases sitting between them. Germline assignment: CDR1 LNHDA and CDR2 SQIVND (reference sequence). MiXCR, run by TCRdb on the 5' RACE reads, gives a single entry per CDR3 protein. The sample lists thousands of distinct CDR3 sequences, roughly 25% occurring once. This receptor was taken from a male donor with early-stage non-small cell lung cancer. The starting material was PBMCs, obtained at follow-up. The chain joins TRBV19 to TRBJ1-5; the D gene is possibly TRBD1 (6 bases). DNA of the CDR3: TGTGCCAGTAGTACCCCCTTAGCTACTACAGGGTACAATCAGCCCCAGCATTTT. This encodes CASSTPLATTGYNQPQHF.